The TCR beta chain under discussion was sequenced for a study of CD8+CD57+ T cells in acquired aplastic anemia (dated by TCRdb to the late 2010s). Concerning the study at large: On average, sorted CD4+ and CD8+ cells yielded approximately 3 ug of extracted DNA, with a range of about 0.19 to 30 ug. CD8+CD57+ expansion was defined as frequency above the mean frequency observed in healthy subjects.

Profiling of TCR beta VDJ combinations and CDR3 sequences used genomic DNA as the template. An Illumina HiSeq 2000 was the platform used for TCR repertoire sequencing. Regarding the original processing steps: TRBV/TRBJ rearrangement plots, CDR3 size and DJ length profiles, and Simpson's diversity index were used to evaluate the repertoires. The most abundant DNA sequence in the deep sequencing data was defined as the immunodominant clone. CDR3 amino acid sequences were screened for sharing across subjects and compared with published repertoires and the VDJdb database. Starting from the raw public reads, TCRdb applied fastp trimming at Q25, assembled clones with MiXCR and retained in-frame beta chains. One record per CDR3 amino acid sequence lists the most common genes and DNA. These V and J calls are TCRdb output, not the study's own analysis. The table for this sample lists about 58,000 distinct CDR3 sequences; 55% to 70% of them were counted only once. The ten largest make up 15% to 20% of the sample.

This clonotype showed up just once. Its binding antigen is unknown. No quality values exist for individual bases; no much larger clone is one base distant. On its own, one read is weak support. The junction shows trimming of 3 bases on V and 7 bases on J, plus 10 bases between the germline ends. Taken from the germline V gene (reference sequence), the CDR1 and CDR2 loops are DFQATT and SNEGSKA. From cysteine to phenylalanine, the CDR3 is 11 amino acids long. Only CDR3 DNA remains: 33 bases, in frame from the first base. Expansion of CD8+CD57+ cells had been shown by flow cytometry in the patients chosen for sequencing. Every patient had severe acquired aplastic anemia, diagnosed using the International Study of Aplastic Anemia and Agranulocytosis and Camitta criteria. No patient had received any therapy when blood was sampled. TCR repertoires of sorted CD4+ and CD8+ blood T cells from severe aplastic anemia patients and healthy subjects were deep-sequenced in the study. Patients were enrolled in the USA under clinicaltrials.gov protocols 00001620, 01623167, 00001397, 00071045, 00081523 and 00961064. Ficoll-Paque density gradient centrifugation was used to isolate peripheral blood mononuclear cells. Before DNA extraction, CD4+ and CD8+ T cells were sorted by FACS or by magnetic beads.

The study at large found these results: No significant difference in CD8+ Simpson's diversity was found between patients and healthy controls (P=0.060). Twenty-nine CD8+ CDR3 sequences were found to be shared between patients and controls, but these sequences appeared to be highly expressed in patients and within the immunodominant clones of the patients.

The sample taken for sequencing was sorted CD4+, CD8+, or CD8+CD57+ T cells (not recorded which) from PBMCs. The receptor comes from a human donor with aplastic anemia. The chain uses TRBV20-1 and TRBJ2-7; too little of a D gene remains to name it. The DNA sequence is as follows: TGCAGTGCTAGGGGCAGTGTTGAGCAGTACTTC. This gives the protein CSARGSVEQYF.